This TCR beta chain was sequenced during a study of OX40 agonist ivuxolimab in advanced cancers. Background for the entire study: Ivuxolimab was a fully human IgG2 agonistic monoclonal antibody targeting the costimulatory receptor OX40 (CD134). In the dose-escalation cohort, 82.7% of patients were male, and the mean age was approximately 60 years, with a range of roughly 23 to 85. Of the approximately 50 patients in dose escalation, some 20 had hepatocellular carcinoma, roughly 15 had melanoma, 9 had renal cell carcinoma and 9 had head and neck cancer. Peripheral TCRbeta sequencing aimed to test whether ivuxolimab altered TCR sequence diversity and caused clonal T-cell expansion. Intravenous ivuxolimab was administered to patients every 2 weeks at six dose levels: 0.01, 0.1, 0.3, 1.5, 3 and 10 mg/kg. Partial responses occurred in three dose-escalation patients: two with cutaneous melanoma and one with hepatocellular carcinoma. The paper reports the monotherapy dose-escalation portion (N of about 54 patients) of the phase I ivuxolimab trial. Patients were allowed to have had prior anti-PD-1, anti-PD-L1 or anti-CTLA-4 therapy, and approximately 43% of the dose-escalation patients had previously received checkpoint inhibitors. General study outcomes and caveats: Which antigens the clonally expanded peripheral T cells were specific for was not determined. After ivuxolimab, expanded clones were on average more numerous among CD8+ T cells than among CD4+ T cells. At doses from 0.1 to 3.0 mg/kg, clonal expansion was seen in both CD4+ and CD8+ blood T cells between baseline and week 6. Partial responders in the 0.1-3.0 mg/kg groups had among the lowest normalized peripheral clonal expansion, especially among CD8+ T cells. Low levels of normalized T-cell clonal expansion were also shown by some nonresponding patients.

For sequencing of the TCRbeta CDR3 region, genomic DNA was extracted from the sorted cells. TCRbeta CDR3 regions were sequenced using the immunoSEQ Assay. Entries here come from immuneACCESS through TCRdb and include only in-frame sequences with V and J called. Some clones fail to appear in such tables; in the studies checked, an unresolved V gene covers under half of the shortfall, and the cause of the remainder is unknown. This sample is represented by roughly 61,000 clones; roughly four fifths of them were singletons. The ten largest clones represent 0.75% of the sample. A note on this clone: Its specific antigen is unknown. Per-base qualities were not stored, and no clone one base away is much larger.

CDR1 is given as SGHAT and CDR2 as FQNNGV, both from the germline V gene. Inclusive of the bounding cysteine and phenylalanine, the CDR3 is 14 residues long. Only the CDR3 region is kept as DNA, spanning 42 bases read in frame from base 1. V is reduced by 2 bases and J by 4 bases, leaving a spacing of 8 bases between them. The trial excluded patients who had a history of autoimmune disease or who were on systemic immunosuppression. In every dose cohort, peripheral blood was drawn for TCR sequencing at baseline, cycle 4 day 1, and cycle 7 day 1. The samples were taken from a phase I, first-in-human, multicenter, open-label dose-escalation trial of ivuxolimab. Adults with locally advanced or metastatic head and neck squamous cell, hepatocellular, melanoma or renal cell carcinoma were enrolled in the trial. CD4+ and CD8+ T cells were sorted separately from peripheral blood before TCR sequencing.

The receptor's source is an adult with an advanced solid tumor such as melanoma, head and neck, liver or kidney cancer. The chain joins TRBV11-2 to TRBJ1-4; the D gene is unclear. This specimen consisted of CD4+ or CD8+ T cells sorted from blood, obtained in a trial of the OX40 agonist ivuxolimab. The CDR3 corresponds to CASSLQLGNEKLFF. In nucleotide form, the sequence is TGTGCCAGCAGCTTACAGCTAGGTAATGAAAAACTGTTTTTT.